The next 10 T cell receptor beta chains were all read from a single sample in a study of breast tumors, draining lymph nodes, adjacent tissues (TCRdb year 2016). Library creation used multiplex PCR. TCRdb shows the sequencer as Illumina HiSeq 2000. Using fastp trimming at Q25 and MiXCR clonotype assembly, TCRdb reanalyzed the public sequencing data and kept in-frame beta chains. A single entry per CDR3 protein holds the most common genes and DNA from its merged rows. The sample includes tens of thousands of distinct CDR3 sequences, with about 23% observed a single time. The ten largest make up over 6.5% of the sample. Sequenced: breast tumor tissue. All receptors derive from a female donor with breast cancer. Some clones in this sample may be carry-over from other donors' samples.

Many counts were recorded for this clonotype. The V gene is TRBV6-6, the J gene TRBJ2-7, with 10 bases identical to TRBD2. CDR3 length: 14 amino acids. Trimming at V came to 1 base and at J to 4 bases, leaving 1 base not matched to a gene. Germline V gives CDR1 MNHNY, CDR2 SVGAGI (reference sequence). The CDR3: CASSYLAGGYEQYF. The CDR3 DNA reads TGTGCCAGCAGTTACTTAGCGGGGGGTTACGAGCAGTACTTC.

This clonotype showed up many times. This chain joins TRBV5-1 and TRBJ1-4, with 9 positions matching TRBD1. Unmatched junction bases numbered 2, after V lost 4 bases and J lost 4 bases. Germline values: CDR1 SGHRS, CDR2 YFSETQ. This CDR3 has 14 residues. The CDR3 DNA reads TGCGCCAGCAGCCGGACAGGGGATAATGAAAAACTGTTTTTT. Translated: CASSRTGDNEKLFF.

This clonotype appeared many times. The chain is built from TRBV5-5 and TRBJ2-7; 7 bases fit TRBD1. Germline CDR1 SGHKS, CDR2 YYEKEE (reference sequence). V was clipped by 3 bases and J by 3 bases; unmatched bases: 6. This CDR3 has 14 amino acids. The CDR3 nucleotides read TGTGCCAGCAGCTCTGGGACAGCGTTCTACGAGCAGTACTTC. This sequence encodes CASSSGTAFYEQYF.

This clonotype was observed at least ten times. The rearrangement uses TRBV7-9 and TRBJ2-1, with 7 bases fitting TRBD2. The CDR3 is 16 residues long. With 3 bases clipped from V and 5 bases from J, the junction kept 10 bases outside the gene matches. Germline lookup yields CDR1 SEHNR and CDR2 FQNEAQ (reference sequence). CDR3 sequence: CASSFIAGRRNNEQFF. In nucleotides, the CDR3 is TGTGCCAGCAGCTTTATCGCCGGGAGGAGAAACAATGAGCAGTTCTTC.

The sample holds many counts of this clonotype. The chain employs TRBV5-1 and TRBJ2-5; perhaps TRBD1 as D (5 bases). Trimming took off 6 bases at V and 1 base at J, with 31 bases between the two ends. The CDR3 length is 20 residues. Germline V lookup: CDR1 SGHRS, CDR2 YFSETQ. DNA of the CDR3: TGCGCCAGCACAGCCCATCAGTGGGTCGACAGAACAAGTACCCAAGAGACCCAGTACTTC. This sequence encodes CASTAHQWVDRTSTQETQYF.

This clonotype was detected many times. The chain recombines TRBV12-3 or TRBV12-4 with TRBJ2-1; D is perhaps TRBD2 (6 bases). This CDR3 contains 12 residues. Trimming stripped 6 bases from V and 7 bases from J, with 10 bases between. The CDR3 reads CASSLSGNEQFF. CDR3 coding DNA: TGTGCCAGCAGCCTCAGCGGGAATGAGCAGTTCTTC.

There are many counts of this clonotype. The V and J genes are TRBV6-1 and TRBJ1-2; no clear D. This CDR3 contains 11 residues. Germline lookup yields CDR1 MNHNS and CDR2 SASEGT. With 1 base removed from V and 8 bases from J, the gap between germline ends came to 5 bases. For the CDR3, the DNA is TGTGCCAGCAGTGAAGTGATCGGCTACACCTTC. This codes for CASSEVIGYTF.

This clonotype was found many times. This chain uses TRBV30 with TRBJ2-5; the D gene is possibly TRBD2 (5 bases). From germline, CDR1 is GTSNPN and CDR2 SVGIG (reference sequence). The length of the CDR3 is 13 residues. The V end was cut by 3 bases, the J end by 4 bases, with 12 bases between. The DNA for the CDR3 is TGTGCCTGGAGGGGAGAGGGTGTAGAGACCCAGTACTTC. This translates into CAWRGEGVETQYF.

The chain carries TRBV6-5 and TRBJ2-1; 10 bases are shared with TRBD2. The germline V gene encodes CDR1 MNHEY and CDR2 SVGAGI. This CDR3 has 14 amino acids. Trimming took 5 bases from V and 6 from J; bases not matched to a gene: 4. CDR3 nucleotide sequence: TGTGCCAGCAGTACCCGGACTAGCGGCAATGAGCAGTTCTTC. It yields the protein CASSTRTSGNEQFF.

As for this clonotype: This may be a read error: a much more frequent sequence differs by one nucleotide. The chain uses TRBV7-9 and TRBJ2-3, with a possible D match to TRBD2 (7 bases). This CDR3 spans 15 amino acids. V was cut by 1 base and J by 10 bases, with 18 bases left in between. In germline, CDR1 is SEHNR, CDR2 FQNEAQ (reference sequence). For the CDR3, the DNA is TGTGCCAGCAGCTTAGAGGGGGGGCCTCAAGGTGCGCAGTATTTT. Its protein is CASSLEGGPQGAQYF. The variable domain in full, with the rest retrieved from reference TRBV7-9 and TRBJ2-3, is DTGVSQNPRHKITKRGQNVTFRCDPISEHNRLYWYRQTLGQGPEFLTYFQNEAQLEKSRLLSDRFSAERPKGSFSTLEIQRTEQGDSAMYLCASSLEGGPQGAQYFGPGTRLTVL.